This T cell receptor beta chain was captured in a study of T cells in Graves' hyperthyroidism and ophthalmopathy. The germline CDR1 and CDR2 sequences are MDHEN and SYDVKM. V was clipped by 6 bases and J by 7 bases, with 19 bases between them. This CDR3 region has 14 residues. This clonotype came up many times. What was amplified from RNA transcripts were TCR beta CDR3 regions. An initial round of RT-PCR targeting the TCR CDR3 relied on the HTBI primer set. In TCRdb, the multiplex PCR reads were re-called with MiXCR into one record per CDR3 protein. The data show roughly 600,000 distinct CDR3 sequences, roughly 14% seen once.

The sequenced material came from blood. This chain links TRBV28 with TRBJ2-7; D may be TRBD1 (5 bases). The clonotype originates from a woman between 45 and 60 years old with Graves' ophthalmopathy. The CDR3 here is CASRTTDILREQYF. In DNA form, the CDR3 reads TGTGCCAGCAGGACGACAGATATCCTTAGGGAGCAGTACTTC.